The 22 T cell receptor beta chains given below trace back to one sample, sequenced in a study of blood T cells in healthy people across ages. A second PCR, run for about 7 to 11 cycles, used a sample-barcoded 5' primer plus a J-beta primer mix. TCRdb analysed the 5' RACE reads with MiXCR anew, one entry per CDR3 protein. Seen here are roughly 1,500,000 distinct CDR3 sequences, about 35% observed once, and the top ten hold roughly 12%. Sequencing used blood. The receptor source for this set is a woman aged 25-40 years in good health.

The sample holds a few counts of this clonotype. The chain has TRBV9 and TRBJ2-7, with 9 bases lining up with TRBD2. The CDR3 loop spans 14 amino acids. Germline trimming cut 3 bases from V and 2 bases from J; bases unmatched to any gene: 3. The V gene's germline CDR1 is SGDLS and CDR2 YYNGEE. The CDR3 sequence is CASSALAGPYEQYF. CDR3 sequence (DNA): TGTGCCAGCAGCGCGCTAGCGGGGCCCTACGAGCAGTACTTC. The variable domain in full, completed from reference TRBV9 and TRBJ2-7, reads DSGVTQTPKHLITATGQRVTLRCSPRSGDLSVYWYQQSLDQGLQFLIQYYNGEERAKGNILERFSAQQFPDLHSELNLSSLELGDSALYFCASSALAGPYEQYFGPGTRLTVT.

V is TRBV4-2 and J is TRBJ2-7, with 9 nucleotides matching TRBD1. CDR1 is LGHNA, CDR2 YNFKEQ, per germline. V trimming: 3 bases; J trimming: 2 bases; junction bases outside the gene matches: 8. This CDR3 region has 16 residues. The CDR3 protein is CASSHQGQGKAYEQYF. The CDR3 bases are TGTGCCAGCAGCCACCAAGGACAGGGGAAAGCCTACGAGCAGTACTTC.

This clonotype was seen a handful of times. The V call is TRBV2, the J call TRBJ1-5; no firm D call. V dropped 3 bases and J dropped 6 bases, with 12 bases sitting between them. The CDR3 spans 14 residues. Germline-derived CDR1 and CDR2 are SNHLY and FYNNEI. The CDR3 nucleotides are TGTGCCAGCAGTGACCGGGATCCGATTCAGCCCCAGCATTTT. Translating it yields CASSDRDPIQPQHF.

The rearrangement uses TRBV20-1 and TRBJ1-5; possible D gene TRBD1, 6 bases. Germline V gene lookup returns CDR1 DFQATT and CDR2 SNEGSKA (reference sequence). The CDR3 loop spans 13 amino acids. Trimming stripped 6 bases from V and 6 bases from J, with 15 bases between. The CDR3 sequence is CSAARGASQPQHF. CDR3 bases: TGCAGTGCCGCACGGGGGGCTAGTCAGCCCCAGCATTTT.

This clonotype was recorded a few times. This chain uses TRBV7-9 with TRBJ2-1, with 7 nucleotides matching TRBD2. V gave up 5 bases and J gave up 9 bases; unmatched junction bases: 1. This CDR3 region has 11 residues. Germline V gene sequence: CDR1 SEHNR, CDR2 FQNEAQ (reference sequence). The CDR3 coding sequence is TGTGCCAGCAGCGGGGAGGGTGAGCAGTTCTTC. As protein: CASSGEGEQFF.

This clonotype was found many times. V usage is TRBV9 and J usage is TRBJ2-5; D is undetermined. V lost 0 bases to trimming and J lost 4 bases, with 10 bases between them. CDR1 is SGDLS, CDR2 YYNGEE, per germline. The CDR3 is 14 residues long. The CDR3 sequence is CASSVGPTLETQYF. The CDR3 region has the DNA TGTGCCAGCAGCGTAGGACCGACTCTAGAGACCCAGTACTTC.

This chain joins TRBV9 and TRBJ2-1; D ambiguous. The V gene lost 3 bases and the J gene lost 0 bases, with 16 bases spanning the gap. Germline loops: CDR1 SGDLS, CDR2 YYNGEE. The CDR3 is 17 amino acids. CDR3 sequence: CASSENPGYSSYNEQFF. The CDR3 nucleotides are TGTGCCAGCAGCGAGAATCCGGGCTACAGCTCCTACAATGAGCAGTTCTTC. Combining the CDR3 with reference TRBV9 and TRBJ2-1 gives the whole variable domain DSGVTQTPKHLITATGQRVTLRCSPRSGDLSVYWYQQSLDQGLQFLIQYYNGEERAKGNILERFSAQQFPDLHSELNLSSLELGDSALYFCASSENPGYSSYNEQFFGPGTRLTVL.

This clonotype was observed many times. The J gene is TRBJ2-7, the V gene TRBV20-1; TRBD1 might be the D (6 bases). V lost 5 bases and J 2 bases, leaving 13 bases between the germline ends. Germline values: CDR1 DFQATT, CDR2 SNEGSKA (reference sequence). The CDR3 covers 13 residues. DNA of the CDR3: TGCAGTGCTGGCACCTGGACAGCCTACGAGCAGTACTTC. Encoded protein: CSAGTWTAYEQYF.

This clonotype appeared a few times. This sequence joins TRBV21-1 and TRBJ1-2; the table assigns TRBD1, which was not confirmed against the DNA. TRBV21-1 is recorded as a pseudogene. The CDR3 consists of 17 residues. CDR3: CASSKGGRDRGKNGYTF. Written as DNA, the CDR3 is TGTGCCAGCAGCAAAGGGGGCCGGGACAGGGGAAAGAATGGCTACACCTTC.

The gene calls are TRBV30 and TRBJ2-3, with 9 nucleotides matching TRBD1. The CDR3 totals 15 residues. Germline V gene sequence: CDR1 GTSNPN, CDR2 SVGIG (reference sequence). The V and J ends lost 1 base and 0 bases, in that order; junction bases with no gene match: 2. The CDR3 region is CAWSEGQGSTDTQYF. The CDR3 DNA is TGTGCCTGGAGTGAAGGACAGGGGAGCACAGATACGCAGTATTTT.

This clonotype is a singleton in its sample. The V and J genes are TRBV4-2 and TRBJ2-3, with 9 positions matching TRBD2. Germline assignment: CDR1 LGHNA and CDR2 YNFKEQ. Losses at the gene ends were 1 base for V and 4 bases for J; bases not matched to a gene: 15. This CDR3 has 19 residues. CDR3 sequence (DNA): TGTGCCAGCAGCCAAGTGGGCGGGGTGGCGGGAGGGGGAGCAGATACGCAGTATTTT. This sequence encodes CASSQVGGVAGGGADTQYF.

The chain uses TRBV7-9 and TRBJ2-2, with D perhaps TRBD1 (6 bases). Germline CDR1 and CDR2: SEHNR and FQNEAQ (reference sequence). Trimming removed 0 bases at V and 1 base at J, with 15 bases between. The CDR3 consists of 18 residues. The CDR3 sequence: CASSLARRGRGNTGELFF. The CDR3 DNA reads as TGTGCCAGCAGCTTAGCGCGCAGGGGTCGTGGGAACACCGGGGAGCTGTTTTTT.

In its sample, this clonotype was seen a few times. The chain carries TRBV30 and TRBJ2-7; D call uncertain. V lost 1 base to trimming and J lost 4 bases, with 11 bases between them. CDR3 length: 13 residues. The germline V gene encodes CDR1 GTSNPN and CDR2 SVGIG (reference sequence). The CDR3 loop reads CAWSGVVGYEQYF. The CDR3 DNA follows: TGTGCCTGGAGTGGAGTGGTAGGGTACGAGCAGTACTTC.

This clonotype turned up a few times. The V call is TRBV11-2, the J call TRBJ2-1, with D tentatively TRBD1 (5 bases). The germline gives CDR1 SGHAT, CDR2 FQNNGV. This CDR3 region has 16 residues. Trimming took 2 bases from V and 10 from J, leaving 21 bases between them. CDR3 coding DNA: TGTGCCAGCAGCTTACCGCTCCAATTATCCCCAGGGGAGCAGTTCTTC. Amino acids: CASSLPLQLSPGEQFF. The whole variable domain, remainder taken from reference TRBV11-2 and TRBJ2-1, is EAGVAQSPRYKIIEKRQSVAFWCNPISGHATLYWYQQILGQGPKLLIQFQNNGVVDDSQLPKDRFSAERLKGVDSTLKIQPAKLEDSAVYLCASSLPLQLSPGEQFFGPGTRLTVL.

This chain connects TRBV5-5 to TRBJ2-1; D call uncertain. CDR3 length equals 16 residues. Per the germline V gene, CDR1 is SGHKS and CDR2 is YYEKEE (reference sequence). V lost 8 bases and J lost 6, with 24 bases in between. The CDR3 nucleotides are TGTGCCAGTAGCCCCCGGCCTCTTCTATTTATCAATGAGCAGTTCTTC. Amino acid sequence: CASSPRPLLFINEQFF. Combining the CDR3 with reference TRBV5-5 and TRBJ2-1 gives the whole variable domain DAGVTQSPTHLIKTRGQQVTLRCSPISGHKSVSWYQQVLGQGPQFIFQYYEKEERGRGNFPDRFSARQFPNYSSELNVNALLLGDSALYLCASSPRPLLFINEQFFGPGTRLTVL.

Note on this clonotype: Germline and junction disagree at one end, which may indicate a read error. This chain uses TRBV28 with TRBJ2-5, with TRBD2 matching 9 bases. The DNA end is a closer match to TRBJ2-7, so the J assignment may be wrong. Looked up from germline, CDR1 is MDHEN and CDR2 is SYDVKM. The CDR3 is 14 amino acids. This CDR3 is CACSFSGGSSEQYF. For the CDR3, the DNA is TGTGCCTGCAGTTTCAGCGGGGGGTCGTCCGAGCAGTACTTC.

This clonotype appeared a few times. The chain is built from TRBV7-9 and TRBJ2-1; 7 bases fit TRBD2. The CDR3 loop spans 16 amino acids. Trimming removed 4 bases from V and 0 bases from J; junction bases left unmatched: 6. CDR1 and CDR2 from the germline V gene are SEHNR and FQNEAQ (reference sequence). CDR3 protein: CASSSLPGGSYNEQFF. CDR3 DNA sequence: TGTGCCAGCAGCTCCCTTCCGGGGGGCTCCTACAATGAGCAGTTCTTC.

This clonotype was detected once. The chain employs TRBV3-1 and TRBJ2-4; 14 nucleotides match TRBD2. Matching the DNA end better, TRBJ2-7 makes the J call doubtful. CDR3 length: 17 residues. Germline CDR1 and CDR2: LGHDT and YNNKEL (reference sequence). CDR3 sequence (DNA): TGTGCCAGCAGCTTCGGACTAGCGGGAGGCTGTTCCTACGAGCAGTACTTC. Translated, it gives CASSFGLAGGCSYEQYF.

This clonotype was found a few times. This rearrangement joins TRBV20-1 to TRBJ1-2, with a tentative D call TRBD1 (5 bases). The V end was cut by 1 base, the J end by 8 bases, with 17 bases between. The germline V gene has CDR1 DFQATT and CDR2 SNEGSKA (reference sequence). The CDR3 length is 14 residues. The CDR3 DNA follows: TGCAGTGCTAGAGCCCATGACAGAGGGCACGGCTACACCTTC. This codes for CSARAHDRGHGYTF.

CDR3 residues: CASSTTRGVWDEQFF. The DNA for the CDR3 is TGTGCCAGCAGTACGACCCGTGGGGTATGGGATGAGCAGTTCTTC. The genes are TRBV6-5 and TRBJ2-1, with unresolved D. CDR1 and CDR2 (germline): MNHEY, SVGAGI. The CDR3 has 15 residues. V lost 5 bases to trimming and J lost 8 bases, with 19 bases between them.

On this clonotype itself: A much larger clone lies one base from this, so it may be a read error. The gene calls are TRBV27 and TRBJ2-5; possible D gene TRBD1, 6 bases. Looked up from germline, CDR1 is MNHEY and CDR2 is SMNVEV (reference sequence). This CDR3 is built from 15 residues. Trimming stripped 5 bases from V and 11 bases from J, with 24 bases between. CDR3 bases: TGTGCCAGCAGTCAACAGGGAAGTCTGGGCAATGAGCAGTACTTC. Its translation: CASSQQGSLGNEQYF.

The chain has TRBV7-3 and TRBJ2-7; the match to TRBD2 covers 8 bases. V was clipped by 2 bases and J by 5 bases; unmatched bases: 5. This CDR3 spans 14 amino acids. Germline CDR1 is SGHTA and CDR2 is FQGTGA. For the CDR3, the DNA is TGTGCCAGCAGCTTACTCCCGGGAGGGCACGAGCAGTACTTC. Residues: CASSLLPGGHEQYF.